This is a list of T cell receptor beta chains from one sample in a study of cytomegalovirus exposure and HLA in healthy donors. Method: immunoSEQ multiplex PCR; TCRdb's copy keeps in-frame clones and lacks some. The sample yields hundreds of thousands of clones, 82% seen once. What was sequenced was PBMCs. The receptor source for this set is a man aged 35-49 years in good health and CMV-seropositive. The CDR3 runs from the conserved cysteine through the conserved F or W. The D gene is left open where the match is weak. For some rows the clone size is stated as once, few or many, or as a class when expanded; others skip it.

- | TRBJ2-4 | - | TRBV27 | CASSTLGQGINIQYF | TGTGCCAGCAGTACCCTCGGGCAGGGGATAAACATTCAGTACTTC
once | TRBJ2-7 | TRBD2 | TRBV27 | CASSLSPGLAGVWEQYF | TGTGCCAGCAGTCTATCTCCCGGACTAGCGGGAGTTTGGGAGCAGTACTTC
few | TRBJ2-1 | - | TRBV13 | CASSLVSYNEQFF | TGTGCCAGCAGCTTAGTATCCTACAATGAGCAGTTCTTC
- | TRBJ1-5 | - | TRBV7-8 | CASSLEPGDNQPQHF | TGTGCCAGCAGCTTAGAACCGGGAGACAATCAGCCCCAGCATTTT
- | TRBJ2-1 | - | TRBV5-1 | CASSSDGIGEQFF | TGCGCCAGCAGCTCGGACGGGATAGGGGAGCAGTTCTTC
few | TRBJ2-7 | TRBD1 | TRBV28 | CASSPSGTGWYEQYF | TGTGCCAGCAGTCCCTCCGGGACAGGGTGGTACGAGCAGTACTTC
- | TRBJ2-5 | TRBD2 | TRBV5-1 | CASSAAGGQETQYF | TGCGCCAGCAGCGCGGCGGGGGGACAAGAGACCCAGTACTTC
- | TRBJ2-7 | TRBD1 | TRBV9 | CASSGGDGTGFYEQYF | TGTGCCAGCAGCGGGGGGGACGGGACAGGGTTCTACGAGCAGTACTTC
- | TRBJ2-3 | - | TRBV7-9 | CASSFERARTDTQYF | TGTGCCAGCAGCTTCGAGCGGGCGCGCACAGATACGCAGTATTTT
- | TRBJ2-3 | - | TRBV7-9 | CASSYPGVIITDTQYF | TGTGCCAGCAGCTACCCGGGAGTAATAATAACAGATACGCAGTATTTT
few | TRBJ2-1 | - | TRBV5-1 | CASSYLSGTSYNEQFF | TGCGCCAGCAGCTATCTTAGCGGAACCTCCTACAATGAGCAGTTCTTC
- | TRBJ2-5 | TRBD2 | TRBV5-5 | CASSLGLSGGETQYF | TGTGCCAGCAGCTTGGGTTTGTCGGGAGGGGAGACCCAGTACTTC
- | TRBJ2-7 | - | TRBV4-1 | CASSPSQEGYEQYF | TGCGCCAGCAGCCCTAGTCAGGAGGGGTACGAGCAGTACTTC
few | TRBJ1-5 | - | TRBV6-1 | CASSLTENQPQHF | TGTGCCAGCAGTCTGACAGAGAATCAGCCCCAGCATTTT
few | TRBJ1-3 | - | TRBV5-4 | CASSSLGSGNTIYF | TGTGCCAGCAGCTCGTTGGGCAGTGGAAACACCATATATTTT
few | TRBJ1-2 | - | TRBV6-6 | CASSELGGSYGYTF | TGTGCCAGCAGTGAGCTAGGGGGTAGCTATGGCTACACCTTC
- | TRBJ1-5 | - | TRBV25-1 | CASSEQANQPQHF | TGTGCCAGCAGTGAACAGGCCAATCAGCCCCAGCATTTT
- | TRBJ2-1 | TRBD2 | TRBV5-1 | CASSRREGLAGGPFDEQFF | TGCGCCAGCAGCCGGAGAGAGGGACTAGCGGGAGGGCCTTTCGATGAGCAGTTCTTC
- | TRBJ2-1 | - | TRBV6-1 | CASSERGEGLYNEQFF | TGTGCCAGCAGTGAAAGGGGGGAGGGGCTGTACAATGAGCAGTTCTTC
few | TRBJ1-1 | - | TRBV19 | CASSQTVNTEAFF | TGTGCCAGTAGTCAGACAGTAAACACTGAAGCTTTCTTT
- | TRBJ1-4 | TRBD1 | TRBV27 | CASSADRVKLFF | TGTGCCAGCAGTGCGGACAGGGTAAAACTGTTTTTT
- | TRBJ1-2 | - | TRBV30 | CAWSVQGHYGYTF | TGTGCCTGGAGTGTACAGGGTCACTATGGCTACACCTTC
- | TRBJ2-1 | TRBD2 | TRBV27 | CASRWSGIDHEQFF | TGTGCCAGCCGGTGGAGCGGGATTGACCATGAGCAGTTCTTC